Below are 22 T cell receptor beta chains sequenced from a single sample in a study of T cells and Merkel cell carcinoma outcomes. Profiling relied on immunoSEQ multiplex PCR, and the TCRdb table lists in-frame clones only, not all of them. The profile covers around 2,000 clones, with approximately 93% appearing a single time and approximately 1.4% taken by the ten largest. The material sequenced was tumor tissue from Merkel cell carcinoma. Every receptor here comes from a human donor with Merkel cell carcinoma.

This clone appeared a single time. This chain links TRBV30 with TRBJ2-5; D is uncertain. This CDR3 spans 12 amino acids. Germline lookup yields CDR1 GTSNPN and CDR2 SVGIG (reference sequence). Trimming pared 0 bases from V and 5 bases from J, leaving 7 bases between. CDR3 nucleotide sequence: TGTGCCTGGAGTGTACAAAAGGAGACCCAGTACTTC. It specifies CAWSVQKETQYF.

This chain joins TRBV7-6 and TRBJ2-7, with TRBD2 matching 7 bases. Germline V gives CDR1 SGHVS, CDR2 FNYEAQ. The CDR3 has 14 residues. Germline trimming cut 1 base from V and 5 bases from J; bases unmatched to any gene: 5. The DNA for the CDR3 is TGTGCCAGCAGCTTAGGGCTCGGGAGGAACGAGCAGTACTTC. It specifies CASSLGLGRNEQYF.

This sequence joins TRBV25-1 and TRBJ2-7; 9 nucleotides align to TRBD1. CDR3 length: 15 amino acids. Trimming removed 6 bases from V and 9 bases from J; junction bases left unmatched: 15. Looked up from germline, CDR1 is MGHDK and CDR2 is SYGVNS. The CDR3 DNA reads as TGTGCCAGCAGCCCAGGGGGACAGGGTCGTAGGGGGCAGTACTTC. It yields the protein CASSPGGQGRRGQYF.

This CDR3 reads CASSRQGARDTQYF. DNA of the CDR3: TGTGCCAGCTCACGACAAGGGGCCCGGGATACGCAGTATTTT. The chain is built from TRBV18 and TRBJ2-3; D may be TRBD1 (5 bases). Germline V gene data show CDR1 as KGHSH and CDR2 as LQKENI. The CDR3 consists of 14 residues. Trimming removed 4 bases from V and 6 bases from J, with 14 bases in between. The whole variable domain, remainder taken from reference TRBV18 and TRBJ2-3, is NAGVMQNPRHLVRRRGQEARLRCSPMKGHSHVYWYRQLPEEGLKFMVYLQKENIIDESGMPKERFSAEFPKEGPSILRIQQVVRGDSAAYFCASSRQGARDTQYFGPGTRLTVL.

The chain combines TRBV5-1 with TRBJ2-7; TRBD1 agrees at 9 bases. V dropped 4 bases and J dropped 2; count of bases not matched to a gene: 10. The CDR3 sequence is 16 residues long. In germline, CDR1 is SGHRS, CDR2 YFSETQ. The DNA for the CDR3 is TGCGCCAGCAGCCCGAGCTCAGGACAGGGGCCCTACGAGCAGTACTTC. As protein: CASSPSSGQGPYEQYF.

The V and J genes are TRBV6-5 and TRBJ1-6; possibly TRBD1 for D (6 bases). The germline V and J ends were trimmed by 6 bases and 5 bases, with 14 bases remaining between them. The CDR3 extends over 15 amino acids. From germline, CDR1 is MNHEY and CDR2 SVGAGI. CDR3 coding DNA: TGTGCCAGCAGCCCACAGGGCCCGGATAATTCACCCCTCCACTTT. Residues: CASSPQGPDNSPLHF.

This clone was seen once. The CDR3 bases are TGTGCCAGCAGTTTATGGACAGGGAGAGGAAACACCATATATTTT. It translates to CASSLWTGRGNTIYF. The J gene is TRBJ1-3, the V gene TRBV28; 7 bases map to TRBD1. The germline V gene encodes CDR1 MDHEN and CDR2 SYDVKM. This CDR3 contains 15 residues. V lost 0 bases to trimming and J lost 4 bases; unmatched junction nucleotides: 3.

The rearrangement uses TRBV7-9 and TRBJ2-7; 11 nucleotides line up with TRBD1. Trimming removed 5 bases from V and 0 bases from J; junction bases left unmatched: 3. This CDR3 has 15 residues. Germline V gives CDR1 SEHNR, CDR2 FQNEAQ (reference sequence). CDR3 nucleotides: TGTGCCAGCAGCAAGGGACAGGGGGTCTCCTACGAGCAGTACTTC. It yields the protein CASSKGQGVSYEQYF. Based on the CDR3 plus reference TRBV7-9 and TRBJ2-7, the full variable domain is DTGVSQNPRHKITKRGQNVTFRCDPISEHNRLYWYRQTLGQGPEFLTYFQNEAQLEKSRLLSDRFSAERPKGSFSTLEIQRTEQGDSAMYLCASSKGQGVSYEQYFGPGTRLTVT.

The sample holds one count of this clone. This chain links TRBV7-9 with TRBJ2-1; D ambiguous. CDR1 is SEHNR, CDR2 FQNEAQ, per germline (reference sequence). This CDR3 comprises 12 residues. Trimming removed 1 base from V and 10 bases from J, with 8 bases in between. CDR3: CASSLGVTEQFF. For the CDR3, the DNA is TGTGCCAGCAGCTTAGGGGTAACGGAGCAGTTCTTC.

This clone was picked up one time. The chain has TRBV27 and TRBJ1-1, with 7 bases aligning to TRBD1. The CDR3 consists of 17 residues. With 2 bases clipped from V and 2 bases from J, the junction kept 11 bases outside the gene matches. Germline CDR1 and CDR2: MNHEY and SMNVEV (reference sequence). The CDR3 spells CASSLSKGAGFNTEAFF. The CDR3 nucleotides read TGTGCCAGCAGTTTAAGTAAGGGGGCCGGATTTAACACTGAAGCTTTCTTT.

The chain employs TRBV4-2 and TRBJ1-1; D is unresolved. Trimming took 0 bases from V and 11 from J, leaving 16 bases between them. The CDR3 is made up of 14 amino acids. Germline V gene lookup returns CDR1 LGHNA and CDR2 YNFKEQ. CDR3 sequence reads: CASSQDLSPPRAFF. In DNA form, the CDR3 reads TGTGCCAGCAGCCAAGATCTCAGTCCCCCGAGGGCTTTCTTT.

This chain joins TRBV19 and TRBJ1-2, with TRBD1 as a possible D gene (6 bases). The V gene lost 8 bases and the J gene lost 7 bases, with 17 bases spanning the gap. The germline CDR1 and CDR2 sequences are LNHDA and SQIVND (reference sequence). The CDR3 is 13 amino acids. DNA for the CDR3: TGTGCCAGTTTCGATCAGGGGTCGGCTGGCTACACCTTC. Protein: CASFDQGSAGYTF.

V is TRBV12-5 and J is TRBJ1-1, with D perhaps TRBD1 (6 bases). Per the germline V gene, CDR1 is LGHNT and CDR2 is FRNRAP. The CDR3 has 12 amino acids. Trimming removed 4 bases at V and 8 bases at J, with 11 bases between. In nucleotides, the CDR3 is TGTGCTAGTGGTTCACAGGGAAACGAAGCTTTCTTT. Its protein is CASGSQGNEAFF.

This clone was counted once. The CDR3 DNA is TGTGCCAGCAGCTTGCGACAGGAGACCTATGGCTACACCTTC. Its protein product is CASSLRQETYGYTF. The V gene is TRBV5-8, the J gene TRBJ1-2; weak D call: TRBD1 (6 bases). Germline CDR1 reads SGHTS; CDR2 reads YDEGEE. V was trimmed by 1 base and J by 4 bases, leaving 11 bases between them. This CDR3 has 14 amino acids.

The rearrangement links TRBV6-5 to TRBJ2-7; D tentatively fits TRBD1 or TRBD2 (5 bases each). Trimming stripped 4 bases from V and 1 base from J, with 11 bases between. The CDR3 covers 14 residues. Germline V gene lookup returns CDR1 MNHEY and CDR2 SVGAGI. The CDR3 DNA sequence: TGTGCCAGCAGTTCGGGGACGAAATCCTACGAGCAGTACTTC. Protein product: CASSSGTKSYEQYF.

The CDR3 spells CASRWGANTEAFF. The CDR3 nucleotides are TGTGCCAGCAGATGGGGAGCAAACACTGAAGCTTTCTTT. The V gene is TRBV6-6, the J gene TRBJ1-1, with no clear D. Trimming took off 6 bases at V and 2 bases at J, with 10 bases between the two ends. The germline CDR1 and CDR2 sequences are MNHNY and SVGAGI (reference sequence). This CDR3 has 13 amino acids.

This chain links TRBV7-9 with TRBJ2-1; 12 nucleotides align to TRBD2. The V gene end was trimmed by 4 bases and the J gene end by 0 bases; junction bases not matched to a gene: 1. This CDR3 region has 16 residues. Germline loops: CDR1 SEHNR, CDR2 FQNEAQ (reference sequence). The CDR3 nucleotides are TGTGCCAGCAGCTCACTAGCGGGGGGCTCCTACAATGAGCAGTTCTTC. Protein product: CASSSLAGGSYNEQFF.

The chain carries TRBV10-3 and TRBJ2-7; the match to TRBD1 covers 10 bases. Germline CDR1 ENHRY, CDR2 SYGVKD. The CDR3 is 13 residues long. J gave up 6 bases and V 4 bases, and 3 bases lay outside the gene matches. CDR3 nucleotide sequence: TGTGCCATCAGTGGTGGGACAGGGGCCGAGCAGTACTTC. Encoded protein: CAISGGTGAEQYF.

The CDR3 DNA is TGCGCCAGCAGCCCTCAACCATCACAGGGGCTGGAGCAGTTCTTC. Amino acid sequence: CASSPQPSQGLEQFF. The rearrangement links TRBV5-1 to TRBJ2-1; TRBD1 agrees at 7 bases. CDR3 length: 15 amino acids. CDR1 and CDR2 from the germline V gene are SGHRS and YFSETQ. V was pared by 4 bases and J by 10 bases, with 14 bases of the junction left unmatched.

The rearrangement links TRBV29-1 to TRBJ2-7; D unclear. CDR1 and CDR2 (germline): SQVTM, ANQGSEA. V gave up 3 bases and J gave up 1 base, with 13 bases separating them. This CDR3 region has 14 residues. The CDR3 region has the DNA TGCAGCGTTGACGCCGGATCCACATCCTACGAGCAGTACTTC. It specifies CSVDAGSTSYEQYF.

This chain connects TRBV29-1 to TRBJ2-1; unclear D gene. Trimming cost V 2 bases and J 9 bases, with 17 bases left between them. The CDR3 totals 14 residues. Germline V gene sequence: CDR1 SQVTM, CDR2 ANQGSEA. The CDR3 sequence: CSVESRPRSFEQFF. The CDR3 region has the DNA TGCAGCGTTGAAAGCAGACCCCGGAGTTTTGAGCAGTTCTTC.

V is TRBV14 and J is TRBJ1-6, with 9 bases identical to TRBD1. J gave up 9 bases and V 6 bases, and 9 bases lay outside the gene matches. The germline gives CDR1 SGHDN, CDR2 FVKESK. The CDR3 loop spans 15 amino acids. The chain's CDR3 is CASRGPGQGGSPLHF. CDR3 sequence (DNA): TGTGCCAGCAGGGGTCCGGGACAGGGTGGTTCACCCCTCCACTTT.